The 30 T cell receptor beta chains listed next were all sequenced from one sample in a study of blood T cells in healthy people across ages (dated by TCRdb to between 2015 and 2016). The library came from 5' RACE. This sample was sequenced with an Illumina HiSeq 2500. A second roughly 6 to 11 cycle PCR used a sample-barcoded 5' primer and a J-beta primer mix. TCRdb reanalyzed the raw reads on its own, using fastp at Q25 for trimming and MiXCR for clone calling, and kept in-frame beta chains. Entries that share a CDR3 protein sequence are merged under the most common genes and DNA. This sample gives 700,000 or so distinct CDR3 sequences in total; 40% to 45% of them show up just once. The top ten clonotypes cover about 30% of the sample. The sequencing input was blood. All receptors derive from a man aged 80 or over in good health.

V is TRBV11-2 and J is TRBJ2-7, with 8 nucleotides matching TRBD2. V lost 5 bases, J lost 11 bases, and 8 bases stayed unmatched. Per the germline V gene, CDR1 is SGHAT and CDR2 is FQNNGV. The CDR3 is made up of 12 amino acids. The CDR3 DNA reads TGTGCCAGCAGCCCGGGGGGGCGGACTAAGTACTTC. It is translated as CASSPGGRTKYF.

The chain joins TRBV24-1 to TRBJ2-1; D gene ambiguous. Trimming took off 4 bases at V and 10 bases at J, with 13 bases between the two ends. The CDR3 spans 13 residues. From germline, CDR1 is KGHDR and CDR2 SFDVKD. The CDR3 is CATSETGYPEQFF. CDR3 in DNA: TGTGCCACCAGTGAGACCGGCTATCCAGAGCAGTTCTTC.

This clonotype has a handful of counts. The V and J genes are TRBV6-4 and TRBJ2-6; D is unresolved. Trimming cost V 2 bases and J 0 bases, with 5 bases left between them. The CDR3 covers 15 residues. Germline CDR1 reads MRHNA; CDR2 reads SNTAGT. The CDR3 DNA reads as TGTGCCAGCAGTGACAGGGTCTCTGGGGCCAACGTCCTGACTTTC. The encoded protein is CASSDRVSGANVLTF.

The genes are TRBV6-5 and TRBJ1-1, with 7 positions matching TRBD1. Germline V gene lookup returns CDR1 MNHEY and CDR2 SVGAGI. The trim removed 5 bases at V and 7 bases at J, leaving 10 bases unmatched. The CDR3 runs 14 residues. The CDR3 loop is CASSPGTVTNEAFF. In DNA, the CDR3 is TGTGCCAGCAGTCCCGGGACAGTGACCAATGAAGCTTTCTTT.

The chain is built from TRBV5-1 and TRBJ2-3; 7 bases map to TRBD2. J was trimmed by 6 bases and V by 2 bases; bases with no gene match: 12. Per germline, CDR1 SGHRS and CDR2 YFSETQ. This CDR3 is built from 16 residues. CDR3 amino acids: CASSFGGGRASDTQYF. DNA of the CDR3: TGCGCCAGCAGCTTTGGCGGAGGGAGGGCAAGCGATACGCAGTATTTT.

CDR3 sequence (DNA): TGCAGTGTAAGGACTAGCGGCTACAATGAGCAGTTCTTC. Translating it yields CSVRTSGYNEQFF. J is TRBJ2-1 and V is TRBV20-1; TRBD2 agrees at 10 bases. Looked up from germline, CDR1 is DFQATT and CDR2 is SNEGSKA (reference sequence). There are 13 residues in the CDR3. The V gene end was trimmed by 7 bases and the J gene end by 3 bases; junction bases not matched to a gene: 3.

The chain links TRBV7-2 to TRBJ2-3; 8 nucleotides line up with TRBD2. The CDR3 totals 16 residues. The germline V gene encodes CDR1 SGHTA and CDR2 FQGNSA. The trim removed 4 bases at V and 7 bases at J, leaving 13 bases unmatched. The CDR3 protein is CASSSGSGGPLNTQYF. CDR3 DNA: TGTGCCAGCAGCTCCGGGAGCGGGGGCCCGCTAAATACGCAGTATTTT.

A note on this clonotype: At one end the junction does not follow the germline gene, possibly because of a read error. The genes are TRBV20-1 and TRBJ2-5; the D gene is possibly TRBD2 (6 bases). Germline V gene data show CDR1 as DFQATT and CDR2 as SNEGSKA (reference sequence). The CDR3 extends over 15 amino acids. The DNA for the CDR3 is TGCAGTGCACCACCTCCGGGGACTTTCCAAGAGGCCCAGTACTTC. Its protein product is CSAPPPGTFQEAQYF.

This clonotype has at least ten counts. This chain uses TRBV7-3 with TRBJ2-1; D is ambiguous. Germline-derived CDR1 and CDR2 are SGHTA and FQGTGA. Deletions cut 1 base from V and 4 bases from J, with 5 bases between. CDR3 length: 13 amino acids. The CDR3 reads CASSLMRYNEQFF. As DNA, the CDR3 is TGTGCCAGCAGCTTAATGCGGTACAATGAGCAGTTCTTC.

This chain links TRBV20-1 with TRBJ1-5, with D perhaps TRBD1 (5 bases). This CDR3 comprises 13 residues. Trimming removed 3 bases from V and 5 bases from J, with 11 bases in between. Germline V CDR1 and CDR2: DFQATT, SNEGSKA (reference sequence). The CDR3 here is CSASRVGDQPQHF. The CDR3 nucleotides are TGCAGTGCTAGCAGGGTTGGGGATCAGCCCCAGCATTTT.

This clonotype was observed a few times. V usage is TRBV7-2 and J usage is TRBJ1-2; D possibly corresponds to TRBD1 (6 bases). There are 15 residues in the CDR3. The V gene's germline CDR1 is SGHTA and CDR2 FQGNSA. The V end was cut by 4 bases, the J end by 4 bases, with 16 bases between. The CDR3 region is CASSSFPLTGYGYTF. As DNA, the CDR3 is TGTGCCAGCAGCTCTTTCCCTTTGACAGGCTATGGCTACACCTTC.

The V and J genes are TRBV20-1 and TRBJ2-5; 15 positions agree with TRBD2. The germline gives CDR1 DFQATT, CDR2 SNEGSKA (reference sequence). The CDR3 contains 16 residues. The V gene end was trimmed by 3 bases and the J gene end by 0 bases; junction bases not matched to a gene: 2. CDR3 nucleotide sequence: TGCAGTGCTAGGGGACTAGCGGGAGGCAACCAAGAGACCCAGTACTTC. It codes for CSARGLAGGNQETQYF.

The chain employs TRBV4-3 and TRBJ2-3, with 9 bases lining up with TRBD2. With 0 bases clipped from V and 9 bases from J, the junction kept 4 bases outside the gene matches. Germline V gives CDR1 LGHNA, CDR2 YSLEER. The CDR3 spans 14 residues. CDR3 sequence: CASSQDRAGGTQYF. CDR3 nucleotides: TGCGCCAGCAGCCAAGATCGGGCGGGGGGGACGCAGTATTTT.

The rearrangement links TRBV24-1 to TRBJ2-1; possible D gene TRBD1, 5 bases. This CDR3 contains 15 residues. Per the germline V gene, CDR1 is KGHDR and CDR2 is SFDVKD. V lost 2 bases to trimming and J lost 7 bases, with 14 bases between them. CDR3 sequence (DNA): TGTGCCACCAGTGATTCAACAGGCGTTAGGAATGAGCAGTTCTTC. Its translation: CATSDSTGVRNEQFF.

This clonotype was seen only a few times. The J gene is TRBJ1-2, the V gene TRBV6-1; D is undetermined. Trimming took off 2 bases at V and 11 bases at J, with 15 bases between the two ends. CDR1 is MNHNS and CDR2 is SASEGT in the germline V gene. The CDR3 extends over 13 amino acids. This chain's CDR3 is CASSEFPGGRYTF. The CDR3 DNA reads TGTGCCAGCAGTGAATTCCCTGGCGGACGGTACACCTTC.

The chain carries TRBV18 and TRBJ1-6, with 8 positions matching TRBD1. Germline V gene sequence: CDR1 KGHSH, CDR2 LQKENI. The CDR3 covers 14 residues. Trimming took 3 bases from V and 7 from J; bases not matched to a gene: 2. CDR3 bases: TGTGCCAGCTCACCTCAGGGGGCCAATTCACCCCTCCACTTT. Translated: CASSPQGANSPLHF. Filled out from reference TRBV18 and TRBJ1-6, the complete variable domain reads NAGVMQNPRHLVRRRGQEARLRCSPMKGHSHVYWYRQLPEEGLKFMVYLQKENIIDESGMPKERFSAEFPKEGPSILRIQQVVRGDSAAYFCASSPQGANSPLHFGNGTRLTVT.

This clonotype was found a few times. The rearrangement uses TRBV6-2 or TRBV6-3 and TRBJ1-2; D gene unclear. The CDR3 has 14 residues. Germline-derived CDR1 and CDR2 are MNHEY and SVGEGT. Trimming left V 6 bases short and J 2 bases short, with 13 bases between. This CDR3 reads CASSWTPPNYGYTF. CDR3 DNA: TGTGCCAGCAGCTGGACCCCGCCGAACTATGGCTACACCTTC.

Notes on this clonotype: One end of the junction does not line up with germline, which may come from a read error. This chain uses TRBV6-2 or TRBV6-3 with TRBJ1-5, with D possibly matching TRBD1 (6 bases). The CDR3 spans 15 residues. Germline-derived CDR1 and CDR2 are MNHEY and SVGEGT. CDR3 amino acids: CASRKQGGSSQPQHF. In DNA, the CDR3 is TGTGCCAGCAGAAAACAGGGAGGGAGCAGTCAGCCCCAGCATTTT.

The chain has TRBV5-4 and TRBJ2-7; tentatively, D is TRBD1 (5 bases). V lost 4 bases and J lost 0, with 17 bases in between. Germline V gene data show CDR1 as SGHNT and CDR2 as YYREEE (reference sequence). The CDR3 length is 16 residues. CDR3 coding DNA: TGTGCCAGCAGCAACCCCCGACAGACGGCCTCCTACGAGCAGTACTTC. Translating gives CASSNPRQTASYEQYF.

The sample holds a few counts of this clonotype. The CDR3 is CSGGGNNEQFF. The CDR3 DNA is TGCAGTGGGGGAGGAAACAATGAGCAGTTCTTC. This chain joins TRBV20-1 and TRBJ2-1; perhaps TRBD2 as D (6 bases). CDR1 and CDR2 from the germline V gene are DFQATT and SNEGSKA (reference sequence). The CDR3 is made up of 11 amino acids. V lost 7 bases to trimming and J lost 5 bases, with 9 bases between them.

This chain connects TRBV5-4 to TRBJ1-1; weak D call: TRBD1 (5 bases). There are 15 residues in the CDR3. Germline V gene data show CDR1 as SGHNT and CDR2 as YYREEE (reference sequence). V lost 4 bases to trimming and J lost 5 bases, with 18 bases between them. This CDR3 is CASSPGGLKGTEAFF. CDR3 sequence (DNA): TGTGCCAGCAGCCCCGGAGGCCTGAAGGGGACTGAAGCTTTCTTT.

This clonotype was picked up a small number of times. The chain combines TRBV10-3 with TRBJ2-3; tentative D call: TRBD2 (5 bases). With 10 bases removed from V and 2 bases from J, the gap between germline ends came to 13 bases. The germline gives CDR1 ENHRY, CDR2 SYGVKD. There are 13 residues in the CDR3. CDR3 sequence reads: CATSVRDTDTQYF. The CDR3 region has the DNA TGTGCCACCTCCGTCCGGGACACAGATACGCAGTATTTT.

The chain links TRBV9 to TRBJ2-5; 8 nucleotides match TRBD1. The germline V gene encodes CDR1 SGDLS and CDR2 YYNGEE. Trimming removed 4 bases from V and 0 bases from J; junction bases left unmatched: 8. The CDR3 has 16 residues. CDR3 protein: CASSPEDRGNQETQYF. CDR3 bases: TGTGCCAGCAGCCCAGAAGACAGGGGAAACCAAGAGACCCAGTACTTC.

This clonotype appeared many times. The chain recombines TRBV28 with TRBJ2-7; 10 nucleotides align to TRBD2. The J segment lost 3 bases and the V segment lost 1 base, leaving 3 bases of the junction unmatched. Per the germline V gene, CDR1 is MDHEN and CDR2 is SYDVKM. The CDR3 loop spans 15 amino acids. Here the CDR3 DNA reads TGTGCCAGCAGTTTATCCGCTAGCGGGAGCTACGAGCAGTACTTC. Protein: CASSLSASGSYEQYF.

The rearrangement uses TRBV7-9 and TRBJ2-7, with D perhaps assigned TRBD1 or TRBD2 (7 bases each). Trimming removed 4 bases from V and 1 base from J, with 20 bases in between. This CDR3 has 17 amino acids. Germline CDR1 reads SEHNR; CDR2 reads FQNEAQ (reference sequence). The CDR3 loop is CASSSQGGRRNSYEQYF. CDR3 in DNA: TGTGCCAGCAGCTCCCAGGGGGGGAGAAGGAATTCCTACGAGCAGTACTTC.

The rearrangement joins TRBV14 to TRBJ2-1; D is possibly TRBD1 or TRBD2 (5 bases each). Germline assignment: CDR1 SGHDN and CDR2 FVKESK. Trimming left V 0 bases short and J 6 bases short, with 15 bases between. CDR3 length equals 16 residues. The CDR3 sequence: CASSQDLGEIFNEQFF. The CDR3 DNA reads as TGTGCCAGCAGCCAAGATCTGGGGGAGATTTTCAATGAGCAGTTCTTC.

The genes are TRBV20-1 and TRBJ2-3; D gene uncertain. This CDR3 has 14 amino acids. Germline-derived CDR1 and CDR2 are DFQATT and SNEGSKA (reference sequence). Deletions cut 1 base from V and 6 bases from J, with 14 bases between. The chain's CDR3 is CSARGETLKDTQYF. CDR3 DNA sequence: TGCAGTGCTAGAGGTGAGACTCTCAAGGATACGCAGTATTTT.

CDR3 nucleotides: TGTGCCAGCAGCCAAGATCGGGTTTTCCTGGGAACCGGGGAGCTGTTTTTT. It is translated as CASSQDRVFLGTGELFF. This chain links TRBV3-1 with TRBJ2-2; the D is unclear. Germline CDR1 and CDR2: LGHDT and YNNKEL (reference sequence). The CDR3 length is 17 residues. The V and J ends lost 0 bases and 5 bases respectively, with 16 bases between them. Drawing the rest from reference TRBV3-1 and TRBJ2-2, the complete variable domain is DTAVSQTPKYLVTQMGNDKSIKCEQNLGHDTMYWYKQDSKKFLKIMFSYNNKELIINETVPNRFSPKSPDKAHLNLHINSLELGDSAVYFCASSQDRVFLGTGELFFGEGSRLTVL.

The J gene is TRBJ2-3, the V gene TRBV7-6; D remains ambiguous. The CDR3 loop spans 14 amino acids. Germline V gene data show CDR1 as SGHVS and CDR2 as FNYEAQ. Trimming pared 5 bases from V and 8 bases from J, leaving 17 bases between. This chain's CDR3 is CASSPRIASATQYF. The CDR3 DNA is TGTGCCAGCAGCCCACGGATCGCGTCGGCTACGCAGTATTTT.

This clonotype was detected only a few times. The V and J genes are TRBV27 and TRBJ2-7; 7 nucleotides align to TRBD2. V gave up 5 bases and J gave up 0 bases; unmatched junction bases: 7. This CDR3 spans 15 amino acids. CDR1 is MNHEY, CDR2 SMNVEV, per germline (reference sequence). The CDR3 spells CASSGRGGASYEQYF. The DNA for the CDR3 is TGTGCCAGCAGTGGGAGGGGAGGGGCCTCCTACGAGCAGTACTTC.